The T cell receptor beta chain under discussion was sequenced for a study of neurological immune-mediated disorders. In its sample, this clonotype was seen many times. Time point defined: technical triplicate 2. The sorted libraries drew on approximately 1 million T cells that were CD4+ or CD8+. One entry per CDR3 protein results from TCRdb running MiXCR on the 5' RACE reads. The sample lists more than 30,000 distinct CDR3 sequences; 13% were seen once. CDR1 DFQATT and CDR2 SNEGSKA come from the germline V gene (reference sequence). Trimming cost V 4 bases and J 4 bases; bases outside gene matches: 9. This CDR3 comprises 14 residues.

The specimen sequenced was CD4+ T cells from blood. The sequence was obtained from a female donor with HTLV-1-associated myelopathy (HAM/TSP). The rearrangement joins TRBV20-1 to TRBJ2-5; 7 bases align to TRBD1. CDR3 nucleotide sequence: TGCAGTGCTAACCCGACAGGGCTGGCAGAGACCCAGTACTTC. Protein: CSANPTGLAETQYF.